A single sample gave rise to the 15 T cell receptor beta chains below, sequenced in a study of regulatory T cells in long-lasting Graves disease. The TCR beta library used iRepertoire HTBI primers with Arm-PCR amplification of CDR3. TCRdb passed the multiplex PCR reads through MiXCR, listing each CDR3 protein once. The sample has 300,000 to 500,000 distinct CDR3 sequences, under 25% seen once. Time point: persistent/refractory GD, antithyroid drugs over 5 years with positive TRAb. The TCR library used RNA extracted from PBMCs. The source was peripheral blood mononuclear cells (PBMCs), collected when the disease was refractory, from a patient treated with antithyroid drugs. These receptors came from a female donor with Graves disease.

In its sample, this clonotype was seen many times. The chain's CDR3 is CASSSTVNIQYF. Here the CDR3 DNA reads TGTGCCAGCAGTTCTACAGTGAACATTCAGTACTTC. The chain couples TRBV12-3 or TRBV12-4 to TRBJ2-4; no definite D call. V shed 4 bases and J shed 7 bases, with 8 bases lying between them. CDR3 length equals 12 residues.

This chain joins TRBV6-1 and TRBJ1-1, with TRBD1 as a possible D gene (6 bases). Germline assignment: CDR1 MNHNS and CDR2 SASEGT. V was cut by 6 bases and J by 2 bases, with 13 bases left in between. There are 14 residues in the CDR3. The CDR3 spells CASRDGQLNTEAFF. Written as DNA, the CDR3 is TGTGCCAGCAGGGACGGACAGTTAAACACTGAAGCTTTCTTT.

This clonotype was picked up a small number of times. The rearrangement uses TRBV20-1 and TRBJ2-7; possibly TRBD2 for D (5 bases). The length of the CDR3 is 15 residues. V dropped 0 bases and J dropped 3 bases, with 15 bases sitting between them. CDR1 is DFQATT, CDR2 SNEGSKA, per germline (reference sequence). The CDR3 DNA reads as TGCAGTGCTAGAGATACCCGAGGGAATCTCTACGAGCAGTACTTC. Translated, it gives CSARDTRGNLYEQYF.

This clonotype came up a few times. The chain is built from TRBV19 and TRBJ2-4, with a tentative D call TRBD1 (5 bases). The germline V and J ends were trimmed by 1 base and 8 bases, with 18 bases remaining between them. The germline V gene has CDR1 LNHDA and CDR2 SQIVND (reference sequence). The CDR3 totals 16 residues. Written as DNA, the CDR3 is TGTGCCAGTAGTATAGGAATGGCAGGGCCACGGGACATTCAGTACTTC. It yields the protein CASSIGMAGPRDIQYF.

The CDR3 sequence is CAWSELVAPYNEQFF. CDR3 bases: TGTGCCTGGAGTGAGTTGGTCGCCCCCTACAATGAGCAGTTCTTC. The rearrangement uses TRBV30 and TRBJ2-1; D gene unclear. V lost 1 base to trimming and J lost 2 bases, with 12 bases between them. The germline V gene has CDR1 GTSNPN and CDR2 SVGIG (reference sequence). The CDR3 extends over 15 amino acids.

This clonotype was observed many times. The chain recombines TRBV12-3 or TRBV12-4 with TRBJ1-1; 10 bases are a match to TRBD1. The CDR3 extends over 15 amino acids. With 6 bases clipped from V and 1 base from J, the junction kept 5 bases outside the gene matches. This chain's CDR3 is CASRTGGVENTEAFF. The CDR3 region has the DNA TGTGCCAGCAGGACAGGGGGCGTCGAGAACACTGAAGCTTTCTTT.

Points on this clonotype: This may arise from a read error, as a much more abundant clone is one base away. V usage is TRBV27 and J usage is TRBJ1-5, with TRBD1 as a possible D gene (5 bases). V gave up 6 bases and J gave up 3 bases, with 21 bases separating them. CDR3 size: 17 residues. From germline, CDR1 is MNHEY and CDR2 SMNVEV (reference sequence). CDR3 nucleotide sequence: TGTGCCAGCAGGTCCGCCGGGACCAACCTGCACAATCAGCCCCAGCATTTT. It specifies CASRSAGTNLHNQPQHF.

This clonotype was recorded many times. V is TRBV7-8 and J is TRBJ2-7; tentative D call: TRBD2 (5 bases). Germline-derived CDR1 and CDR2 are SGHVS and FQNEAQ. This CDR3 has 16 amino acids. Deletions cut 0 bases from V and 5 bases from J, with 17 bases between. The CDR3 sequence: CASSLASGSSINEQYF. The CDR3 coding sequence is TGTGCCAGCAGCTTAGCATCGGGGAGCTCTATTAACGAGCAGTACTTC.

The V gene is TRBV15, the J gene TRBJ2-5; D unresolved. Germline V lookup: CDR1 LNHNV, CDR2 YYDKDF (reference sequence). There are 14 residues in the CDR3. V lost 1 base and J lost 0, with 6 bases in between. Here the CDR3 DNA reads TGTGCCACCAGCAGAGTAACAGACCAAGAGACCCAGTACTTC. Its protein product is CATSRVTDQETQYF.

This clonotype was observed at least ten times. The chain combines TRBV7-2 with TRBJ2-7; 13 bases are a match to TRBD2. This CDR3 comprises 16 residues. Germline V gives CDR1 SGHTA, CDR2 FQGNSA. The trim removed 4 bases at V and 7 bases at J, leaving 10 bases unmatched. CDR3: CASSSNGLAGVKEQYF. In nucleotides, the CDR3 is TGTGCCAGCAGCTCGAACGGACTAGCGGGAGTAAAGGAGCAGTACTTC.

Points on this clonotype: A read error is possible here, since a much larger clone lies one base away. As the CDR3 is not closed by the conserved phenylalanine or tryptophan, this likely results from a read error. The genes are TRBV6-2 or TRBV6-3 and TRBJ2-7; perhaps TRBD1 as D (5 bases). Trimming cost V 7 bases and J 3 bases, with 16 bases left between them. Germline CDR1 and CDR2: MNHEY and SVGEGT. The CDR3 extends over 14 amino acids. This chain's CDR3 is CASTYRPSYYEQYS. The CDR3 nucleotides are TGTGCCAGCACATACAGGCCGTCCTACTACGAGCAGTACTCC.

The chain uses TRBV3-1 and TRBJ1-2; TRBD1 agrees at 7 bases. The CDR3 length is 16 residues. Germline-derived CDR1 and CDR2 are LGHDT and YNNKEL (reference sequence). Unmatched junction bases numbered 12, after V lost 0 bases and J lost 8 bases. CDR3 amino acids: CASSQENRGLDKGYTF. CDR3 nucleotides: TGTGCCAGCAGCCAAGAAAACAGGGGCCTTGATAAAGGCTACACCTTC.

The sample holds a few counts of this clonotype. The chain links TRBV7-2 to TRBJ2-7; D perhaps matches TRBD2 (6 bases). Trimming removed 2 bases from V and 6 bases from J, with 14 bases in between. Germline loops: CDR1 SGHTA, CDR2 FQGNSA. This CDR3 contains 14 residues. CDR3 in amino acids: CASSLLGEGGEQYF. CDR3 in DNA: TGTGCCAGCAGCTTACTCGGTGAGGGAGGCGAGCAGTACTTC.

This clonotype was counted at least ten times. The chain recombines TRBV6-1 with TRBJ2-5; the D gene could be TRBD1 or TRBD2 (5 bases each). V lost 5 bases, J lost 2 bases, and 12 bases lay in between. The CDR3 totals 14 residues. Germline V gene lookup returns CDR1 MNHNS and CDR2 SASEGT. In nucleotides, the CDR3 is TGTGCCAGCAGTCTGGGACCGCTACAAGAGACCCAGTACTTC. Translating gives CASSLGPLQETQYF.

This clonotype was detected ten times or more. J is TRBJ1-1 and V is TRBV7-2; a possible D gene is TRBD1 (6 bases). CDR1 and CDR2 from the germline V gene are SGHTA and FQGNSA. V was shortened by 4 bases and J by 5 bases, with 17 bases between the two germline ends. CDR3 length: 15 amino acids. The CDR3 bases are TGTGCCAGCAGCTGGTGGGGGGGCACGAAAACTGAAGCTTTCTTT. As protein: CASSWWGGTKTEAFF.